A single sample is the source of the 29 T cell receptor beta chains below, sequenced in a study of vaccination effects on CD4 cells after COVID-19. Sequencing was performed with immunoSEQ multiplex PCR; in TCRdb, only in-frame clones are kept and a portion is missing. The sample lists around 71,000 clones; 65% to 85% were seen once. The antigens for these receptors are not known. Antigen-specific CD4+ T cells were expanded (with viral peptide pools) by the ViraFEST assay ahead of sequencing. Once cultured for more than nine days, the cells underwent separation to obtain CD4+ T cells. People in the vaccine group had not been infected with SARS-CoV-2 before, and their nucleocapsid antibodies were negative. The material was CD4+ T cells from PBMCs cultured with HCoV-OC43 spike peptides, obtained before COVID-19 vaccination. Subset indicated: HCoV-OC43 spike overlapping peptide pool stimulation. These TCRs come from a human donor who received a COVID-19 vaccine.

This clone was observed once. The chain has TRBV28 and TRBJ1-2; 8 bases line up with TRBD1. With V trimmed by 4 bases and J by 8 bases, 9 bases remained unmatched. CDR1 is MDHEN, CDR2 SYDVKM, per germline. The CDR3 totals 14 residues. Here the CDR3 reads CASSSAGTGRGYTF. The CDR3 DNA reads as TGTGCCAGCAGTTCGGCCGGGACAGGTAGAGGCTACACCTTC.

This clone appeared once. The gene calls are TRBV5-1 and TRBJ1-1, with D tentatively TRBD1 (5 bases). This CDR3 has 15 residues. Looked up from germline, CDR1 is SGHRS and CDR2 is YFSETQ. V gave up 3 bases and J gave up 0 bases, with 12 bases separating them. The CDR3: CASSWMTAMNTEAFF. In DNA, the CDR3 is TGCGCCAGCAGCTGGATGACAGCCATGAACACTGAAGCTTTCTTT. The variable domain in full, completed from reference TRBV5-1 and TRBJ1-1, reads KAGVTQTPRYLIKTRGQQVTLSCSPISGHRSVSWYQQTPGQGLQFLFEYFSETQRNKGNFPGRFSGRQFSNSRSEMNVSTLELGDSALYLCASSWMTAMNTEAFFGQGTRLTVV.

The chain has TRBV7-3 and TRBJ2-2; 7 nucleotides align to TRBD2. This CDR3 is 16 amino acids long. Germline values: CDR1 SGHTA, CDR2 FQGTGA. Germline trimming cut 2 bases from V and 3 bases from J; bases unmatched to any gene: 6. The CDR3 sequence: CASSLLGGSDTGELFF. The CDR3 DNA reads TGTGCCAGCAGCTTACTCGGGGGGAGCGACACCGGGGAGCTGTTTTTT. The whole variable domain, remainder taken from reference TRBV7-3 and TRBJ2-2, is GAGVSQTPSNKVTEKGKYVELRCDPISGHTALYWYRQSLGQGPEFLIYFQGTGAADDSGLPNDRFFAVRPEGSVSTLKIQRTERGDSAVYLCASSLLGGSDTGELFFGEGSRLTVL.

The CDR3 bases are TGTGCCAGTAGGGAGGCAGGGGCCAGCACAGATACGCAGTATTTT. This gives the protein CASREAGASTDTQYF. The chain employs TRBV19 and TRBJ2-3; tentative D call: TRBD1 (6 bases). Trimming cost V 6 bases and J 0 bases, with 13 bases left between them. The CDR3 length is 15 residues. Germline CDR1 reads LNHDA; CDR2 reads SQIVND (reference sequence).

The chain carries TRBV30 and TRBJ1-5, with 10 bases that match TRBD1. This CDR3 spans 17 amino acids. J gave up 4 bases and V 0 bases, and 9 bases lay outside the gene matches. Germline V lookup: CDR1 GTSNPN, CDR2 SVGIG (reference sequence). CDR3 bases: TGTGCCTGGAGTGTATGGGACAGGGGACGGAGTAATCAGCCCCAGCATTTT. Protein: CAWSVWDRGRSNQPQHF.

This rearrangement joins TRBV27 to TRBJ1-4, with no clear D. Trimming pared 2 bases from V and 10 bases from J, leaving 8 bases between. Germline CDR1 is MNHEY and CDR2 is SMNVEV (reference sequence). The CDR3 runs 12 residues. CDR3 coding DNA: TGTGCCAGCAGTTTAGCAGGCGGAAAACTGTTTTTT. Translation gives CASSLAGGKLFF.

The rearrangement uses TRBV7-2 and TRBJ1-3; no clear D gene. CDR1 SGHTA and CDR2 FQGNSA come from the germline V gene. The CDR3 covers 13 residues. V dropped 3 bases and J dropped 0 bases, with 3 bases sitting between them. The CDR3 region is CASSFFSGNTIYF. The CDR3 nucleotides are TGTGCCAGCAGCTTTTTCTCTGGAAACACCATATATTTT.

V gene TRBV4-1 combines with J gene TRBJ2-3; 8 positions match TRBD1. V trimming: 0 bases; J trimming: 6 bases; junction bases outside the gene matches: 8. Germline CDR1 is MGHRA and CDR2 is YSYEKL. This CDR3 has 16 amino acids. CDR3: CASSQEAPTGADTQYF. The CDR3 DNA reads TGCGCCAGCAGCCAAGAAGCCCCGACAGGGGCGGATACGCAGTATTTT.

This chain links TRBV30 with TRBJ1-2; 8 nucleotides match TRBD1. Germline CDR1 is GTSNPN and CDR2 is SVGIG (reference sequence). Losses at the gene ends were 2 bases for V and 4 bases for J; bases not matched to a gene: 3. This CDR3 has 13 amino acids. The DNA of the CDR3 is TGTGCCTGGAGTTTAACAGGGGGCTATGGCTACACCTTC. Translating gives CAWSLTGGYGYTF.

The chain carries TRBV25-1 and TRBJ2-5; D is possibly TRBD2 (6 bases). V was trimmed by 5 bases and J by 10 bases, leaving 20 bases between them. Germline-derived CDR1 and CDR2 are MGHDK and SYGVNS. The CDR3 totals 14 residues. CDR3 DNA sequence: TGTGCCAGCAGTCGCCGGGACTCCCGGGGGAACCAGTACTTC. The encoded protein is CASSRRDSRGNQYF. Complete variable domain (other parts from reference TRBV25-1 and TRBJ2-5): EADIYQTPRYLVIGTGKKITLECSQTMGHDKMYWYQQDPGMELHLIHYSYGVNSTEKGDLSSESTVSRIRTEHFPLTLESARPSHTSQYLCASSRRDSRGNQYFGPGTRLLVL.

The table lists this clone with a few counts. This chain connects TRBV10-1 to TRBJ2-7; D is ambiguous. Germline V gene data show CDR1 as WNHNN and CDR2 as SYGVQD (reference sequence). V dropped 4 bases and J dropped 1 base, with 2 bases sitting between them. This CDR3 spans 11 amino acids. This chain's CDR3 is CASSGSYEQYV. DNA for the CDR3: TGCGCCAGCAGTGGGTCCTACGAGCAGTACGTC.

The rearrangement joins TRBV10-3 to TRBJ1-2; D perhaps matches TRBD1 (6 bases). This CDR3 is 17 amino acids long. The germline gives CDR1 ENHRY, CDR2 SYGVKD. V gave up 7 bases and J gave up 2 bases, with 23 bases separating them. In nucleotides, the CDR3 is TGTGCCATCAAACAGGGTCCTGGTTTCCTCTTAAACTATGGCTACACCTTC. This gives the protein CAIKQGPGFLLNYGYTF.

The chain employs TRBV3-1 (or the pseudogene TRBV3-2) and TRBJ2-1; the match to TRBD2 covers 10 bases. The J segment lost 7 bases and the V segment lost 10 bases, leaving 13 bases of the junction unmatched. The germline CDR1 and CDR2 sequences are LGHDT and YNNKEL (reference sequence). This CDR3 contains 15 residues. The CDR3 loop is CATKDRLAGVNEQFF. Written as DNA, the CDR3 is TGTGCCACCAAGGACCGGCTAGCGGGGGTGAATGAGCAGTTCTTC.

The V call is TRBV24-1, the J call TRBJ2-2; 7 positions agree with TRBD1. CDR1 and CDR2 (germline): KGHDR, SFDVKD. V lost 9 bases to trimming and J lost 6 bases; unmatched junction nucleotides: 9. The CDR3 spans 14 residues. The CDR3 DNA sequence: TGTGCCACCTCGGACAGGCTTAATGCCGGGGAGCTGTTTTTT. It is translated as CATSDRLNAGELFF.

This clone was recorded a few times. This chain uses TRBV4-1 with TRBJ1-6; D may be TRBD1 (5 bases). This CDR3 contains 15 residues. CDR1 and CDR2 (germline): MGHRA, YSYEKL. Trimming pared 0 bases from V and 10 bases from J, leaving 13 bases between. The CDR3 protein is CASSQDPTVRSPLHF. In DNA form, the CDR3 reads TGCGCCAGCAGCCAAGATCCGACAGTACGGTCACCCCTCCACTTT.

This chain links TRBV2 with TRBJ2-4, with 8 bases fitting TRBD1. This CDR3 region has 14 residues. Trimming took 4 bases from V and 1 from J; bases not matched to a gene: 0. Germline V gives CDR1 SNHLY, CDR2 FYNNEI. The CDR3 DNA follows: TGTGCCAGCAGTGGACAGGGGGCCAAAAACATTCAGTACTTC. Translated: CASSGQGAKNIQYF.

The J gene is TRBJ1-4, the V gene TRBV18; TRBD1 aligns across 9 bases. CDR1 and CDR2 (germline): KGHSH, LQKENI. This CDR3 spans 13 amino acids. The ends lost 3 bases at V and 8 bases at J; junction bases unmatched: 1. The CDR3 DNA reads TGTGCCAGCTCACCGGGACAGGGAGAAAAACTGTTTTTT. The encoded protein is CASSPGQGEKLFF.

The chain is built from TRBV5-1 and TRBJ2-7; D may be TRBD1 (6 bases). Germline V gene lookup returns CDR1 SGHRS and CDR2 YFSETQ. The CDR3 length is 15 residues. Between the trimmed V and J ends, which lost 1 base and 1 base, there was a span of 12 bases. CDR3 sequence (DNA): TGCGCCAGCAGCTTGACAGGGCGCGAATCCTACGAGCAGTACGTC. Translated: CASSLTGRESYEQYV.

This rearrangement joins TRBV5-1 to TRBJ2-1; 8 bases agree with TRBD2. The V gene's germline CDR1 is SGHRS and CDR2 YFSETQ. The length of the CDR3 is 15 residues. The ends lost 0 bases at V and 5 bases at J; junction bases unmatched: 4. The CDR3: CASSLVAGGNNEQFF. CDR3 DNA: TGCGCCAGCAGCTTGGTGGCGGGGGGCAACAATGAGCAGTTCTTC.

This chain connects TRBV4-1 to TRBJ1-6; D call uncertain. CDR1 is MGHRA, CDR2 YSYEKL, per germline. The CDR3 runs 15 residues. Trimming pared 1 base from V and 5 bases from J, leaving 9 bases between. The CDR3 DNA reads as TGCGCCAGCAGCCAAGGGACCTTGGATAATTCACCCCTCCACTTT. Protein: CASSQGTLDNSPLHF.

The CDR3 is CATSGFPGQGVTSTDTQYF. The CDR3 nucleotides read TGTGCCACCAGTGGCTTCCCGGGACAGGGGGTGACAAGCACAGATACGCAGTATTTT. The chain carries TRBV24-1 and TRBJ2-3, with 11 bases matching TRBD1. Trimming removed 5 bases from V and 0 bases from J; junction bases left unmatched: 12. The germline CDR1 and CDR2 sequences are KGHDR and SFDVKD. The CDR3 is 19 amino acids.

This clone was recorded a few times. The gene calls are TRBV20-1 and TRBJ2-1, with 8 bases identical to TRBD2. With 8 bases clipped from V and 5 bases from J, the junction kept 2 bases outside the gene matches. The CDR3 is 11 residues long. Germline V gene data show CDR1 as DFQATT and CDR2 as SNEGSKA (reference sequence). CDR3 loop: CSCGGNNEQFF. For the CDR3, the DNA is TGCAGTTGCGGGGGGAACAATGAGCAGTTCTTC.

This clone turned up a few times. In DNA, the CDR3 is TGCAGCGCCAAAATGGGGGCGAACACCGGGGAGCTGTTTTTT. Translation: CSAKMGANTGELFF. This chain connects TRBV29-1 to TRBJ2-2; D is perhaps TRBD1 or TRBD2 (5 bases each). The germline V gene has CDR1 SQVTM and CDR2 ANQGSEA. The CDR3 is 14 residues long. The germline V and J ends were trimmed by 7 bases and 0 bases, with 12 bases remaining between them.

V usage is TRBV9 and J usage is TRBJ1-2, with D possibly TRBD1 on 6 matching bases. V was cut by 3 bases and J by 3 bases, with 15 bases left in between. The CDR3 covers 15 residues. Germline V gene data show CDR1 as SGDLS and CDR2 as YYNGEE. This chain's CDR3 is CASSDPHTGHYGYTF. The CDR3 DNA sequence: TGTGCCAGCAGCGACCCCCATACAGGGCACTATGGCTACACCTTC.

The chain uses TRBV9 and TRBJ1-3; maybe TRBD1 (5 bases). Germline lookup yields CDR1 SGDLS and CDR2 YYNGEE. This CDR3 spans 16 amino acids. Trimming pared 4 bases from V and 0 bases from J, leaving 14 bases between. The CDR3 nucleotides read TGTGCCAGCAGCTTATTTCAGGGAAACTCTGGAAACACCATATATTTT. Its translation is CASSLFQGNSGNTIYF.

The chain couples TRBV4-1 to TRBJ2-4; 9 nucleotides match TRBD2. The germline V gene has CDR1 MGHRA and CDR2 YSYEKL. The CDR3 totals 17 residues. Trimming took 1 base from V and 6 from J; bases not matched to a gene: 10. CDR3 sequence: CASSQVRQRGVGNIQYF. The CDR3 region has the DNA TGCGCCAGCAGCCAAGTAAGACAGCGGGGGGTTGGAAACATTCAGTACTTC.

The rearrangement links TRBV10-3 to TRBJ2-7; tentatively, D is TRBD1 or TRBD2 (5 bases each). Trimming took 4 bases from V and 6 from J, leaving 10 bases between them. The V gene's germline CDR1 is ENHRY and CDR2 SYGVKD. This CDR3 has 12 residues. The CDR3 here is CAISVKGTEQYV. In nucleotides, the CDR3 is TGTGCCATCAGTGTCAAGGGGACCGAGCAGTACGTC.

V and J are TRBV7-2 and TRBJ1-5; D is unclear. Trimming removed 3 bases from V and 1 base from J, with 4 bases in between. The CDR3 loop spans 13 amino acids. Germline values: CDR1 SGHTA, CDR2 FQGNSA. The CDR3 region is CASSFESNQPQHF. The CDR3 nucleotides are TGTGCCAGCAGCTTTGAGAGCAATCAGCCCCAGCATTTT.

This rearrangement joins TRBV7-3 to TRBJ2-1, with a tentative D call TRBD2 (6 bases). V shed 1 base and J shed 3 bases, with 7 bases lying between them. Germline values: CDR1 SGHTA, CDR2 FQGTGA. This CDR3 is 14 amino acids long. Here the CDR3 reads CASSLIGGYNEQFF. In DNA form, the CDR3 reads TGTGCCAGCAGCTTAATCGGGGGCTACAATGAGCAGTTCTTC.